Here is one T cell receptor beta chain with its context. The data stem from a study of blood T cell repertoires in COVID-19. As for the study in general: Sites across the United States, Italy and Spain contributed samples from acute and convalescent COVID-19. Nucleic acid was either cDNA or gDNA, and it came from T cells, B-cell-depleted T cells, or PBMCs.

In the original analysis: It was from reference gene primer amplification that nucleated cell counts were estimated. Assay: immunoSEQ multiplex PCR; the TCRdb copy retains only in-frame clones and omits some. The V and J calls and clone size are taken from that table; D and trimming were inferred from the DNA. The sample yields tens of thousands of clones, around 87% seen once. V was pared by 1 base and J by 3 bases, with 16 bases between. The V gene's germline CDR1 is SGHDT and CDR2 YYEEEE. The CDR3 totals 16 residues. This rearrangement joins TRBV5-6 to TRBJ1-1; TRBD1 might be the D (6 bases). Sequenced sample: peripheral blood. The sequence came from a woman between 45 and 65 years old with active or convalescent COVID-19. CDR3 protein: CASSLPGTGTDTEAFF. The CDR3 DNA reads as TGTGCCAGCAGCTTGCCAGGTACAGGGACGGACACTGAAGCTTTCTTT. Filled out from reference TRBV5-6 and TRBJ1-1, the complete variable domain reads DAGVTQSPTHLIKTRGQQVTLRCSPKSGHDTVSWYQQALGQGPQFIFQYYEEEERQRGNFPDRFSGHQFPNYSSELNVNALLLGDSALYLCASSLPGTGTDTEAFFGQGTRLTVV.